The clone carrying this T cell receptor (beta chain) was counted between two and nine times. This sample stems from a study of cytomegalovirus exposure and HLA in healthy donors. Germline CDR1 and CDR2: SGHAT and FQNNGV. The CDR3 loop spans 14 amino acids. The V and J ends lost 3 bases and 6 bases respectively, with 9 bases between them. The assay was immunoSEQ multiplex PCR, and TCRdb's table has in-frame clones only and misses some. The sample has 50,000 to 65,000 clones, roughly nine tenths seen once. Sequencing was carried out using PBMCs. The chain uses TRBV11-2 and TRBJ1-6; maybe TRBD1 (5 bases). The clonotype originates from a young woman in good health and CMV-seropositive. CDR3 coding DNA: TGTGCCAGCAGCTTCCGGGGGACTAATTCACCCCTCCACTTT. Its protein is CASSFRGTNSPLHF. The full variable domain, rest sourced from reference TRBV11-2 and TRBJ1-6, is EAGVAQSPRYKIIEKRQSVAFWCNPISGHATLYWYQQILGQGPKLLIQFQNNGVVDDSQLPKDRFSAERLKGVDSTLKIQPAKLEDSAVYLCASSFRGTNSPLHFGNGTRLTVT.